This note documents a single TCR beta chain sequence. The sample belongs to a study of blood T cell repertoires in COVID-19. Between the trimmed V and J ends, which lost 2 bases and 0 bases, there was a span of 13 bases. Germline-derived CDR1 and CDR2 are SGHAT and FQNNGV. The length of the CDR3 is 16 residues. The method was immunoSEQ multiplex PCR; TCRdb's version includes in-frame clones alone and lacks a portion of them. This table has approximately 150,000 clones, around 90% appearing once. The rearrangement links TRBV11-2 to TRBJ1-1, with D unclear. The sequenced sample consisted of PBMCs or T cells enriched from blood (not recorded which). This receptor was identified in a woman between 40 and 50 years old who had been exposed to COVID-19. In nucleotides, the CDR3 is TGTGCCAGCAGCTTAAGGCCCATAACAGTGAACACTGAAGCTTTCTTT. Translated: CASSLRPITVNTEAFF.